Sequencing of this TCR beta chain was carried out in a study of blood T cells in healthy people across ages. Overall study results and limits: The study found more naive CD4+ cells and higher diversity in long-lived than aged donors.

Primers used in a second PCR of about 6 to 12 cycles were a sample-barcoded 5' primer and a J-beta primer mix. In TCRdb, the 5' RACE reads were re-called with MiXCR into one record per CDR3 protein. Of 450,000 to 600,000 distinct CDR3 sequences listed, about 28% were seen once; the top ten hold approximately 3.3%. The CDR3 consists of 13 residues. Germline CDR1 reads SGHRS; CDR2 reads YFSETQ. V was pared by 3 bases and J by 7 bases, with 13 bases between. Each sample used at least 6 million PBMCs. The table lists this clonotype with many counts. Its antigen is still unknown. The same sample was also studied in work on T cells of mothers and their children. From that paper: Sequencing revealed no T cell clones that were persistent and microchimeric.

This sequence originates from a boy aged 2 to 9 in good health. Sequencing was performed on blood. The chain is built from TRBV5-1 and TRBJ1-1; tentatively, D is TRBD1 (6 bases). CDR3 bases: TGCGCCAGCAGCTCGGACAGCGGCGGTGAAGCTTTCTTT. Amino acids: CASSSDSGGEAFF.